This T cell receptor (beta chain) was identified in a study of CD8 T cells in ankylosing spondylitis. Molecular-barcoded quantitative 5'-RACE produced these TCR beta libraries. TCRdb re-called the 5' RACE reads with MiXCR, one entry per CDR3 protein. The sample shows tens of thousands of distinct CDR3 sequences, just under 9% of them seen only once. The CDR3 runs to 19 residues. Per the germline V gene, CDR1 is SGHRS and CDR2 is YFSETQ. Unmatched junction bases numbered 8, after V lost 0 bases and J lost 3 bases. This clonotype has ten or more counts. What it binds is not known. General study points: According to the report, clones linked to the disease were significantly enriched in matched synovial fluid samples taken from ankylosing spondylitis patients. Some motif variants were previously reported in reactive arthritis synovial fluid and blood. For ankylosing spondylitis blood, a TCR beta motif of eight or nine highly homologous variants appeared characteristic. A CD8+ phenotype characterized the disease-linked clones, which were relatively rare in peripheral blood.

The sample was blood, either unsorted or a sorted T cell fraction (not recorded which). This clonotype was obtained from a male donor with ankylosing spondylitis. The chain joins TRBV5-1 to TRBJ2-1; 14 bases map to TRBD2. The CDR3 sequence is CASSLVVGTSGRGYNEQFF. Here the CDR3 DNA reads TGCGCCAGCAGCTTGGTTGTGGGGACTAGCGGGAGAGGCTACAATGAGCAGTTCTTC.